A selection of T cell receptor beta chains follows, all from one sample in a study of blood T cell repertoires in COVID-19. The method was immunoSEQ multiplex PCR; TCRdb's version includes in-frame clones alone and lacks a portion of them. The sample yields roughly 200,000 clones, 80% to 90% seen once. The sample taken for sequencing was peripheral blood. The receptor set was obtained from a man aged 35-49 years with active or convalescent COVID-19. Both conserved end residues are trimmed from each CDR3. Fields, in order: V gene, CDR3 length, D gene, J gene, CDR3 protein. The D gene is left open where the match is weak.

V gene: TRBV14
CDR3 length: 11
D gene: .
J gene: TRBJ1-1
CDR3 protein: ASSPRRLTEAF

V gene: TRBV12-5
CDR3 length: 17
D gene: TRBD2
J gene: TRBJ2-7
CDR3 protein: ASGLVAPGLAGITYEQY

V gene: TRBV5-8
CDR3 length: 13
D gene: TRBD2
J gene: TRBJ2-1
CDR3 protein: ASSLLIAGVNEQF

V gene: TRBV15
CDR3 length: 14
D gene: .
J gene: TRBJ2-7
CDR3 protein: ATSRDRDSSSYEQY

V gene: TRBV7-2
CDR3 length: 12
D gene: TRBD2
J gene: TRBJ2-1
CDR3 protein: ASCFSGGVDEQF

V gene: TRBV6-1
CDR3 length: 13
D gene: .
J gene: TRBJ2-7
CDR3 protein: ASSDRAPKPYEQY

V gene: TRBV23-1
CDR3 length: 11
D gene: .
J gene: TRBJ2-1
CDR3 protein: ASSQSPRQGGF

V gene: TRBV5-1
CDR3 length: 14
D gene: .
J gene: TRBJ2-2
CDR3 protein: ASSLRASADTGELF

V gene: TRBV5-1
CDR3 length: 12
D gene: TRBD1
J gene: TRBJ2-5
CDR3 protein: ASSLGQGGETQY

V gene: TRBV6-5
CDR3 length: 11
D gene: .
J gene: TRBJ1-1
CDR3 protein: ASRRGPSTEAF

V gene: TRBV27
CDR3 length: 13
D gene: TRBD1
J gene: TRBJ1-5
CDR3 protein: ASSPGTGKNQPQH

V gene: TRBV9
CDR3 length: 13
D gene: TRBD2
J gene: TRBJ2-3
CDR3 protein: ASSVAGGATDTQY

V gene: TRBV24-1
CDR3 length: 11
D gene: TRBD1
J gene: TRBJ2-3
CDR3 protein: ATSRQGVNTQY

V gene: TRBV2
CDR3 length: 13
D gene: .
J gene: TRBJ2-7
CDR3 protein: ASSGVGEAGYEQY

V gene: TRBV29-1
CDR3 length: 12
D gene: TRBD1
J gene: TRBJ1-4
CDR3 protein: SVGDGTGVEKLF

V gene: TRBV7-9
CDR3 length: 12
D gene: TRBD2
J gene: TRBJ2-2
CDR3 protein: ASSFGGNTGELF

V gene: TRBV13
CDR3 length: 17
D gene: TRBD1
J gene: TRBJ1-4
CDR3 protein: ASSTQGQGAVATNEKLF

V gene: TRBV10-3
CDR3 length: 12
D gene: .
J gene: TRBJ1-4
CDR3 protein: ATSRGATNEKLF

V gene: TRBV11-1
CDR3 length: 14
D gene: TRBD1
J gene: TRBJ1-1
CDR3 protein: ASSSRDRAVNTEAF

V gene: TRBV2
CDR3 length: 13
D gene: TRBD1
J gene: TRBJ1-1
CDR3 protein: ASSAQGAKGTEAF

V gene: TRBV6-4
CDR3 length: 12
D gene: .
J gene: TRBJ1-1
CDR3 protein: ASSDSYRAAGVF

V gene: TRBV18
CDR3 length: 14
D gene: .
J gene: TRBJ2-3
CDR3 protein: ASSPPLLGGTDTQY

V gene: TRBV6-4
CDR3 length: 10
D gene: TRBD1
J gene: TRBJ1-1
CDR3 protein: ASGTGAAEAF

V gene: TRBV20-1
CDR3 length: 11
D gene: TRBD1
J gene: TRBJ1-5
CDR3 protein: SASVQGNQPQH

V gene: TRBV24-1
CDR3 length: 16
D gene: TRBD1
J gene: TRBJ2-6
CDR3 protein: ATSGRTGDPSGANVLT

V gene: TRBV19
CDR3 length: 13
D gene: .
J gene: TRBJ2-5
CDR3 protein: ASSIYQGGGETQY

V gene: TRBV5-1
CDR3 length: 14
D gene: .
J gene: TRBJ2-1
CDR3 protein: ASSLGREFSYNEQF

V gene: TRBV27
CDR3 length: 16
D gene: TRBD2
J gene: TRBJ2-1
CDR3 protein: ASTKTSGSLLLDNEQF

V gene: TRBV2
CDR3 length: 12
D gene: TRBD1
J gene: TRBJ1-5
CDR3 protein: ASSSGQGKQPQH

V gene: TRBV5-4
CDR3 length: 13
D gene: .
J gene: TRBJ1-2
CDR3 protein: ASSNRDFGNYGYT

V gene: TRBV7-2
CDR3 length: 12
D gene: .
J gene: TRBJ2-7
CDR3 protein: ASSSRLVSYEQY

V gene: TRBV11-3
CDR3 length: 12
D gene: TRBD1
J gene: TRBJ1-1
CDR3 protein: ASSYRQGSTEAF

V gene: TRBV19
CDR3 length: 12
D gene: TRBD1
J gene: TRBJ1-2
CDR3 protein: ASSPTGTGFDYT

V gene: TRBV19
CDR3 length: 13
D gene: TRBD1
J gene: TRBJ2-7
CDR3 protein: ASSIKGQGFHEQY

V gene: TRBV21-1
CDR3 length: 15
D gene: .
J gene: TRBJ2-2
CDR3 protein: ASSKGPIPRGTGELF

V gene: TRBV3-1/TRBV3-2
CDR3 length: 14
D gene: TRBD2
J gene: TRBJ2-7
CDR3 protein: ASSQEAAGRAYEQY

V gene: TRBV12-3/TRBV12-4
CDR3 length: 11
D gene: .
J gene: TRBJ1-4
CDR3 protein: ASTLSGLAAVF

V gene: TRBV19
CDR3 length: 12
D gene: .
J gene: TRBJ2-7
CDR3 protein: ASSISTGSYEQY

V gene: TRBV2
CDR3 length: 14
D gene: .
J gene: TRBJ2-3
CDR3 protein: ASRLTGIVSTDTQY

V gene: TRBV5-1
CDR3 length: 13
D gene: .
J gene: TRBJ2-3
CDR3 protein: ASSLDGKSTDTQY

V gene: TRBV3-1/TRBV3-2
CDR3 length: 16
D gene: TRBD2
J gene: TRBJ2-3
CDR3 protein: ASSHAFRGLAEPDTQY

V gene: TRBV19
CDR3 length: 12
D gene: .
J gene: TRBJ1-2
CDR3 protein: AIENGEDNYGYT

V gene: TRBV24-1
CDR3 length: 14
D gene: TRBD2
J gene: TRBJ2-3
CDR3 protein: ATSPGLTSGRRTQY

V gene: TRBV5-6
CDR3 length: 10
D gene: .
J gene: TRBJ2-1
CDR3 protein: ASSLVLNEQF

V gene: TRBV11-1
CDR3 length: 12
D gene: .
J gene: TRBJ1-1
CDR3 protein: ASSLAGAYTEAF

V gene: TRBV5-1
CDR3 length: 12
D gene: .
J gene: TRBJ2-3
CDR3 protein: ASSPVGYTDTQY

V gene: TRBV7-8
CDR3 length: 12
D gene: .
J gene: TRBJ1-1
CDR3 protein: ASSLGVMNTEAF

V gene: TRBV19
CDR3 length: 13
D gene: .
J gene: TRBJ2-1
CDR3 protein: ASSSPAQGHNEQF

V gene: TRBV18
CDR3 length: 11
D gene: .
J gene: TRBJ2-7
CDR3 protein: ASSPLENHEQY

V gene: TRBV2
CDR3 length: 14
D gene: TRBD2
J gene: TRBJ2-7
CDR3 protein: ASSSSTSGVSYEQY

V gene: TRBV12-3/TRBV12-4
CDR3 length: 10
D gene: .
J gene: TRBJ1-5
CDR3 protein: ASSLMGRPQH

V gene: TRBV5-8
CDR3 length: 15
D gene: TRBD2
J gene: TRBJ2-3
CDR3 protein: ASSLGLWRESTDTQY

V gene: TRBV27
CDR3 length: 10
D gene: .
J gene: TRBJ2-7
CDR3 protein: ATTDRFGEQY

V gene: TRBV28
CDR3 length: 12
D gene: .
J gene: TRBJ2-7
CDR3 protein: ASSLFSGGHEQY

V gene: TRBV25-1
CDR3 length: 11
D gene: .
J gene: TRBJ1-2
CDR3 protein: ASSPVAHYGYT

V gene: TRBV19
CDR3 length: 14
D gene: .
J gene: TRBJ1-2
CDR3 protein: ASSEGAATNNYGYT

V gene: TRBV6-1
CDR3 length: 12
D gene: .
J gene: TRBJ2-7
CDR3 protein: ASSPTGTTYEQY

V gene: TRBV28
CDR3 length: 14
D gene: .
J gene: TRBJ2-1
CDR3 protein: ASSLGGSGNDNEQF

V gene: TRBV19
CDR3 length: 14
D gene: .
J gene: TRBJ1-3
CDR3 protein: ASSIERTPRGNTIY